The clone carrying this T cell receptor (beta chain) was detected only once. The CDR3 runs 17 residues. The ends lost 2 bases at V and 3 bases at J; junction bases unmatched: 11. Germline V gives CDR1 SGHNT, CDR2 YYREEE (reference sequence). The data were taken from a study of blood T cell repertoires in COVID-19. Study-level background: Specimens from acute and convalescent COVID-19 originated in the United States, Italy and Spain. In each case, the material was cDNA or gDNA derived from T cells, B-cell-depleted T cells, or PBMCs.

In the study's own analysis: From reference gene primer amplification, estimates of nucleated cell counts were derived. Measured with immunoSEQ multiplex PCR; TCRdb has only the in-frame clones, and not every one. Clonal size and the V and J genes are those of that table, whereas D and trimming came from the DNA. Among 150,000 or so clones, approximately 82% were seen once, and the ten largest hold nearly 15%. Sequenced material: peripheral blood. The chain uses TRBV5-4 and TRBJ2-1; TRBD1 matches at 7 bases. This receptor was obtained from a human donor with acute or convalescent COVID-19. The donor label of this sample is uncertain. The CDR3 here is CASSFLPSGTVYNEQFF. Written as DNA, the CDR3 is TGTGCCAGCAGCTTCCTTCCCTCCGGGACAGTCTACAATGAGCAGTTCTTC.